These 27 T cell receptor beta chains originate from one sample sequenced in a study of cytomegalovirus exposure and HLA in healthy donors. Using immunoSEQ multiplex PCR, the repertoire was profiled, and TCRdb retains in-frame clones only, with some absent. Found here are some 170,000 clones, roughly nine tenths of them singletons; the top ten hold more than 5.5%. What was sequenced was PBMCs. The source of these receptors is a man aged 25-45 years in good health and CMV-seropositive.

The J gene is TRBJ1-2, the V gene TRBV5-5, with unresolved D. There are 14 residues in the CDR3. Germline-derived CDR1 and CDR2 are SGHKS and YYEKEE (reference sequence). With 0 bases removed from V and 1 base from J, the gap between germline ends came to 7 bases. In DNA, the CDR3 is TGTGCCAGCAGCTTGGATCCGGGTAACTATGGCTACACCTTC. Encoded protein: CASSLDPGNYGYTF. The variable domain in full, with the rest retrieved from reference TRBV5-5 and TRBJ1-2, is DAGVTQSPTHLIKTRGQQVTLRCSPISGHKSVSWYQQVLGQGPQFIFQYYEKEERGRGNFPDRFSARQFPNYSSELNVNALLLGDSALYLCASSLDPGNYGYTFGSGTRLTVV.

The chain recombines TRBV9 with TRBJ2-7; TRBD1 agrees at 8 bases. V lost 0 bases and J lost 4; bases outside the gene matches: 3. The CDR3 has 14 amino acids. Germline CDR1 SGDLS, CDR2 YYNGEE. This chain's CDR3 is CASSVAGGGYEQYF. Here the CDR3 DNA reads TGTGCCAGCAGCGTAGCAGGGGGCGGGTACGAGCAGTACTTC.

This rearrangement joins TRBV2 to TRBJ2-7; D gene ambiguous. This CDR3 is 13 amino acids long. Per germline, CDR1 SNHLY and CDR2 FYNNEI. The V end was cut by 7 bases, the J end by 2 bases, with 12 bases between. The CDR3 nucleotides are TGTGCCAGCATGGATGGCCTCACCTACGAGCAGTACTTC. Encoded protein: CASMDGLTYEQYF.

The rearrangement uses TRBV6-4 and TRBJ1-2; D is perhaps TRBD1 (6 bases). Germline CDR1 MRHNA, CDR2 SNTAGT. The CDR3 is 15 residues long. V was shortened by 6 bases and J by 6 bases, with 20 bases between the two germline ends. CDR3: CASRTGGGRVDGYTF. CDR3 nucleotide sequence: TGTGCCAGCAGGACCGGAGGGGGGCGCGTCGATGGCTACACCTTC.

The chain employs TRBV11-3 and TRBJ1-2; D gene unclear. Germline-derived CDR1 and CDR2 are SGHNT and YENEEA. This CDR3 region has 13 residues. V shed 0 bases and J shed 4 bases, with 6 bases lying between them. CDR3 DNA: TGTGCCAGCAGCTTAGATTCCCTCTATGGCTACACCTTC. The encoded protein is CASSLDSLYGYTF.

In nucleotides, the CDR3 is TGTGCCAGCAGCTTGGTGCGCACCACCTCTGGGGCCAACGTCCTGACTTTC. It codes for CASSLVRTTSGANVLTF. This rearrangement joins TRBV5-5 to TRBJ2-6; D is ambiguous. Germline V gives CDR1 SGHKS, CDR2 YYEKEE (reference sequence). The CDR3 loop spans 17 amino acids. V gave up 0 bases and J gave up 0 bases, with 10 bases separating them.

The chain uses TRBV6-5 and TRBJ1-2; 7 bases map to TRBD1. The CDR3 extends over 13 amino acids. The V and J ends lost 6 bases and 4 bases, in that order; junction bases with no gene match: 5. CDR1 MNHEY and CDR2 SVGAGI come from the germline V gene. DNA of the CDR3: TGTGCCAGCAGCCTGGGACAGAGCTATGGCTACACCTTC. Protein sequence: CASSLGQSYGYTF.

The chain couples TRBV30 to TRBJ2-1, with D possibly matching TRBD2 (6 bases). Germline V gene sequence: CDR1 GTSNPN, CDR2 SVGIG (reference sequence). CDR3 length equals 12 residues. CDR3 protein: CAQGAGLNEQFF. The DNA of the CDR3 is TGTGCTCAAGGCGCGGGGTTAAATGAGCAGTTCTTC.

This clone has more than one count but fewer than ten. The J gene is TRBJ1-5, the V gene TRBV19; D is ambiguous. V was trimmed by 6 bases and J by 7 bases, leaving 22 bases between them. Germline lookup yields CDR1 LNHDA and CDR2 SQIVND (reference sequence). This CDR3 comprises 16 residues. The DNA of the CDR3 is TGTGCCAGTAGGGCCTCGGTTGGTTGGGGAGGACAGCCCCAGCATTTT. This encodes CASRASVGWGGQPQHF.

The chain links TRBV7-6 to TRBJ1-1, with D perhaps matching TRBD1 (6 bases). Trimming shortened V by 8 bases and J by 8 bases, and 27 bases separated the two germline ends. Germline V lookup: CDR1 SGHVS, CDR2 FNYEAQ. The CDR3 runs to 16 residues. The CDR3 loop reads CASSARGGADGNEAFF. CDR3 bases: TGTGCCAGCTCCGCCCGAGGGGGGGCTGACGGTAACGAAGCTTTCTTT.

In this sample, this clone turned up a few times. The DNA of the CDR3 is TGTGCCAGTAGCCTCATTGGATCCTACGAGCAGTACTTC. It codes for CASSLIGSYEQYF. V usage is TRBV19 and J usage is TRBJ2-7; the D is unclear. The V gene lost 6 bases and the J gene lost 1 base, with 10 bases spanning the gap. There are 13 residues in the CDR3. In germline, CDR1 is LNHDA, CDR2 SQIVND (reference sequence).

The rearrangement joins TRBV14 to TRBJ2-4, with 7 bases that match TRBD2. Germline V gene data show CDR1 as SGHDN and CDR2 as FVKESK. There are 16 residues in the CDR3. J was trimmed by 0 bases and V by 1 base; bases with no gene match: 3. The CDR3 sequence: CASSQAAGVAKNIQYF. The CDR3, as DNA: TGTGCCAGCAGCCAAGCGGCGGGAGTAGCCAAAAACATTCAGTACTTC.

CDR3 protein: CASSRASYEQYF. The CDR3 DNA is TGTGCCAGCAGTCGAGCCTCCTACGAGCAGTACTTC. V gene TRBV6-6 combines with J gene TRBJ2-7; D uncertain. Trimming left V 5 bases short and J 0 bases short, with 5 bases between. Germline V gives CDR1 MNHNY, CDR2 SVGAGI (reference sequence). This CDR3 region has 12 residues.

This chain joins TRBV16 and TRBJ2-3, with D unclear. The CDR3 loop spans 14 amino acids. In germline, CDR1 is KGHSY, CDR2 FQNENV. V was cut by 1 base and J by 0 bases, with 5 bases left in between. The chain's CDR3 is CASSQWASTDTQYF. In nucleotides, the CDR3 is TGTGCCAGCAGCCAATGGGCCAGCACAGATACGCAGTATTTT. Looking up the rest from reference TRBV16 and TRBJ2-3 gives the full variable domain: GEEVAQTPKHLVRGEGQKAKLYCAPIKGHSYVFWYQQVLKNEFKFLISFQNENVFDETGMPKERFSAKCLPNSPCSLEIQATKLEDSAVYFCASSQWASTDTQYFGPGTRLTVL.

The genes are TRBV5-6 and TRBJ2-7; D remains ambiguous. Trimming took 5 bases from V and 7 from J, leaving 16 bases between them. The CDR3 covers 13 residues. Germline assignment: CDR1 SGHDT and CDR2 YYEEEE. The CDR3 sequence is CASSLTPIGEQYF. The DNA for the CDR3 is TGTGCCAGCAGTCTTACCCCTATTGGTGAGCAGTACTTC. The full variable domain, completed using reference TRBV5-6 and TRBJ2-7, is DAGVTQSPTHLIKTRGQQVTLRCSPKSGHDTVSWYQQALGQGPQFIFQYYEEEERQRGNFPDRFSGHQFPNYSSELNVNALLLGDSALYLCASSLTPIGEQYFGPGTRLTVT.

V gene TRBV11-3 combines with J gene TRBJ2-5, with 7 bases aligning to TRBD1. The CDR3 totals 14 residues. J gave up 6 bases and V 5 bases, and 9 bases lay outside the gene matches. From germline, CDR1 is SGHNT and CDR2 YENEEA. Written as DNA, the CDR3 is TGTGCCAGCAGCCCCCGCAAGGGGGCAAAGACCCAGTACTTC. Amino acid sequence: CASSPRKGAKTQYF.

The gene calls are TRBV7-3 and TRBJ1-1; D is ambiguous. The CDR3 totals 13 residues. Trimming removed 1 base at V and 5 bases at J, with 8 bases between. Germline assignment: CDR1 SGHTA and CDR2 FQGTGA. The CDR3 DNA reads as TGTGCCAGCAGCTTAAGGAGGGAGACTGAAGCTTTCTTT. Translating gives CASSLRRETEAFF.

The chain joins TRBV2 to TRBJ2-1, with D hard to call. Trimming removed 8 bases at V and 4 bases at J, with 6 bases between. The CDR3 totals 11 residues. Germline lookup yields CDR1 SNHLY and CDR2 FYNNEI. This chain's CDR3 is CASSRYNEQFF. CDR3 in DNA: TGTGCCAGCTCTAGATACAATGAGCAGTTCTTC.

The V call is TRBV4-2, the J call TRBJ2-7; no clear D gene. This CDR3 contains 14 residues. V gave up 1 base and J gave up 6 bases, with 13 bases separating them. Germline V gene lookup returns CDR1 LGHNA and CDR2 YNFKEQ. CDR3 loop: CASSQARNPIEQYF. The CDR3 region has the DNA TGTGCCAGCAGCCAAGCTAGAAACCCGATCGAGCAGTACTTC.

This clone was seen only once. J is TRBJ2-5 and V is TRBV18, with 7 bases fitting TRBD1. Germline-derived CDR1 and CDR2 are KGHSH and LQKENI. CDR3 length: 16 residues. Losses at the gene ends were 3 bases for V and 5 bases for J; bases not matched to a gene: 12. The CDR3: CASSPRGRGSGETQYF. DNA of the CDR3: TGTGCCAGCTCACCCCGTGGCAGGGGGTCGGGGGAGACCCAGTACTTC.

V gene TRBV5-4 combines with J gene TRBJ2-2; D may be TRBD2 (5 bases). The germline V gene has CDR1 SGHNT and CDR2 YYREEE (reference sequence). V was cut by 4 bases and J by 5 bases, with 12 bases left in between. The CDR3 is made up of 14 amino acids. The DNA of the CDR3 is TGTGCCAGCAGCCCCCGGACGGGGACCGGGGAGCTGTTTTTT. It yields the protein CASSPRTGTGELFF.

This clone has a single count. The gene calls are TRBV6-1 and TRBJ2-1, with 14 nucleotides matching TRBD2. Germline lookup yields CDR1 MNHNS and CDR2 SASEGT. V lost 4 bases and J lost 0; bases outside the gene matches: 8. This CDR3 contains 19 residues. CDR3 region: CASSGPGTSGGFSYNEQFF. CDR3 in DNA: TGTGCCAGCAGTGGTCCCGGGACTAGCGGGGGTTTCTCCTACAATGAGCAGTTCTTC.

The chain has TRBV7-2 and TRBJ2-7; D possibly corresponds to TRBD1 (6 bases). This CDR3 is 15 amino acids long. Trimming took 5 bases from V and 0 from J, leaving 14 bases between them. Germline loops: CDR1 SGHTA, CDR2 FQGNSA. CDR3 loop: CASSTRDTTSYEQYF. The CDR3 bases are TGTGCCAGCAGCACCCGGGACACGACCTCCTACGAGCAGTACTTC.

The chain recombines TRBV7-9 with TRBJ2-2; D remains ambiguous. The CDR3 covers 15 residues. Germline-derived CDR1 and CDR2 are SEHNR and FQNEAQ (reference sequence). The germline V and J ends were trimmed by 2 bases and 0 bases, with 7 bases remaining between them. The CDR3 region is CASSLNHPNTGELFF. The CDR3 DNA is TGTGCCAGCAGCTTAAACCATCCGAACACCGGGGAGCTGTTTTTT.

V gene TRBV27 combines with J gene TRBJ2-7, with a tentative D call TRBD1 (6 bases). CDR3 length equals 14 residues. Germline CDR1 is MNHEY and CDR2 is SMNVEV (reference sequence). V dropped 3 bases and J dropped 4 bases, with 13 bases sitting between them. CDR3 coding DNA: TGTGCCAGCAGTTTCGCGGGTCAGGGGTACGAGCAGTACTTC. Its translation: CASSFAGQGYEQYF.

The V gene is TRBV11-3, the J gene TRBJ2-1, with 7 bases lining up with TRBD1. Germline V gives CDR1 SGHNT, CDR2 YENEEA. V lost 3 bases and J lost 8; bases outside the gene matches: 7. CDR3 length: 14 residues. For the CDR3, the DNA is TGTGCCAGCAGCTTTCGGACCCAGGGGGATGAGCAGTTCTTC. Translation gives CASSFRTQGDEQFF.

V gene TRBV9 combines with J gene TRBJ2-1; either TRBD1 or TRBD2 may supply D (6 bases each). Per germline, CDR1 SGDLS and CDR2 YYNGEE. With 4 bases removed from V and 8 bases from J, the gap between germline ends came to 22 bases. The CDR3 length is 16 residues. CDR3 region: CASSRLGGTLTDEQFF. For the CDR3, the DNA is TGTGCCAGCAGCAGGCTAGGGGGGACTTTAACCGATGAGCAGTTCTTC. Combining the CDR3 with reference TRBV9 and TRBJ2-1 gives the whole variable domain DSGVTQTPKHLITATGQRVTLRCSPRSGDLSVYWYQQSLDQGLQFLIQYYNGEERAKGNILERFSAQQFPDLHSELNLSSLELGDSALYFCASSRLGGTLTDEQFFGPGTRLTVL.